The 22 T cell receptor beta chains below all came from one sample that was sequenced in a study of T cell responses to AZD1222 COVID-19 vaccine. Produced via immunoSEQ multiplex PCR; TCRdb's table is partial and in-frame only. Among 100,000 to 150,000 clones listed, around 89% were seen once. The sample in question was peripheral blood, obtained on day 0 of AZD1222 vaccination. Every receptor here comes from an adult in good health.

V usage is TRBV5-5 and J usage is TRBJ2-3; the D gene is possibly TRBD2 (6 bases). Between the trimmed V and J ends, which lost 4 bases and 0 bases, there was a span of 15 bases. In germline, CDR1 is SGHKS, CDR2 YYEKEE (reference sequence). CDR3 size: 16 residues. CDR3: CASSTGAGISTDTQYF. The CDR3 DNA is TGTGCCAGCAGCACGGGAGCCGGGATTAGCACAGATACGCAGTATTTT.

The rearrangement uses TRBV5-5 and TRBJ2-6, with 10 bases lining up with TRBD1. V shed 4 bases and J 2 bases; nucleotides not matched to a gene: 3. The germline V gene encodes CDR1 SGHKS and CDR2 YYEKEE (reference sequence). The CDR3 is 16 residues long. CDR3 sequence reads: CASSTGTGAGANVLTF. In nucleotides, the CDR3 is TGTGCCAGCAGCACCGGGACAGGGGCTGGGGCCAACGTCCTGACTTTC. Combining the CDR3 with reference TRBV5-5 and TRBJ2-6 gives the whole variable domain DAGVTQSPTHLIKTRGQQVTLRCSPISGHKSVSWYQQVLGQGPQFIFQYYEKEERGRGNFPDRFSARQFPNYSSELNVNALLLGDSALYLCASSTGTGAGANVLTFGAGSRLTVL.

The CDR3 nucleotides are TGTGCCTGGAGTGTACCTACCAAGACGTTTTTT. Its translation: CAWSVPTKTFF. The V and J genes are TRBV30 and TRBJ1-4; D not certain. Germline-derived CDR1 and CDR2 are GTSNPN and SVGIG (reference sequence). The V gene lost 0 bases and the J gene lost 16 bases, with 12 bases spanning the gap. This CDR3 contains 11 residues.

This chain uses TRBV5-1 with TRBJ1-5; possibly TRBD1 for D (5 bases). V was pared by 1 base and J by 0 bases, with 14 bases between. The CDR3 runs to 17 residues. CDR1 SGHRS and CDR2 YFSETQ come from the germline V gene. The CDR3 bases are TGCGCCAGCAGCTTGTCCGGGGCAGGCCCTAGCAATCAGCCCCAGCATTTT. Its protein is CASSLSGAGPSNQPQHF. Full variable domain (outside the CDR3, taken from reference TRBV5-1 and TRBJ1-5): KAGVTQTPRYLIKTRGQQVTLSCSPISGHRSVSWYQQTPGQGLQFLFEYFSETQRNKGNFPGRFSGRQFSNSRSEMNVSTLELGDSALYLCASSLSGAGPSNQPQHFGDGTRLSIL.

This chain connects TRBV6-5 to TRBJ1-2; a weak D match, TRBD1 (5 bases). The CDR3 spans 16 residues. The V end was cut by 1 base, the J end by 4 bases, with 16 bases between. Germline loops: CDR1 MNHEY, CDR2 SVGAGI. The CDR3, as DNA: TGTGCCAGCAGTTACTTGATGTCAGGGCTTGTCTATGGCTACACCTTC. Its protein is CASSYLMSGLVYGYTF.

The V call is TRBV5-1, the J call TRBJ2-3; TRBD2 might be the D (7 bases). The CDR3 totals 16 residues. Germline CDR1 SGHRS, CDR2 YFSETQ. Trimming took 0 bases from V and 1 from J, leaving 12 bases between them. CDR3 sequence: CASSLDGGAGTDTQYF. The CDR3 DNA sequence: TGCGCCAGCAGCTTGGATGGGGGGGCAGGCACAGATACGCAGTATTTT. Filled out from reference TRBV5-1 and TRBJ2-3, the complete variable domain reads KAGVTQTPRYLIKTRGQQVTLSCSPISGHRSVSWYQQTPGQGLQFLFEYFSETQRNKGNFPGRFSGRQFSNSRSEMNVSTLELGDSALYLCASSLDGGAGTDTQYFGPGTRLTVL.

V gene TRBV3-1 (or the pseudogene TRBV3-2) combines with J gene TRBJ2-1, with 14 bases aligning to TRBD2. Germline assignment: CDR1 LGHDT and CDR2 YNNKEL (reference sequence). The length of the CDR3 is 17 residues. Losses at the gene ends were 3 bases for V and 4 bases for J; bases not matched to a gene: 5. CDR3 sequence: CASSQARTSGRYNEQFF. The CDR3 DNA follows: TGTGCCAGCAGCCAGGCACGGACTAGCGGGAGGTACAATGAGCAGTTCTTC.

The chain joins TRBV6-5 to TRBJ2-7, with 11 nucleotides matching TRBD2. Trimming at V came to 7 bases and at J to 0 bases, leaving 5 bases not matched to a gene. The CDR3 loop spans 15 amino acids. Germline loops: CDR1 MNHEY, CDR2 SVGAGI. As DNA, the CDR3 is TGTGCCAGCAAACTAGCGGGAGACTACTCCTACGAGCAGTACTTC. This gives the protein CASKLAGDYSYEQYF.

This clone occurred once. This sequence joins TRBV6-1 and TRBJ1-2; D may be TRBD1 (6 bases). CDR1 is MNHNS, CDR2 SASEGT, per germline. The CDR3 runs 14 residues. V was clipped by 3 bases and J by 7 bases, with 15 bases between them. CDR3 nucleotides: TGTGCCAGCAGTGATCCCCGGAAACAGGGTGGCTACACCTTC. Amino acids: CASSDPRKQGGYTF.

This chain joins TRBV5-1 and TRBJ2-3; D unresolved. This CDR3 has 13 amino acids. Deletions cut 4 bases from V and 6 bases from J, with 12 bases between. CDR1 is SGHRS and CDR2 is YFSETQ in the germline V gene. The chain's CDR3 is CASSPWQVDTQYF. CDR3 sequence (DNA): TGCGCCAGCAGCCCCTGGCAAGTGGATACGCAGTATTTT. The variable domain in full, completed from reference TRBV5-1 and TRBJ2-3, reads KAGVTQTPRYLIKTRGQQVTLSCSPISGHRSVSWYQQTPGQGLQFLFEYFSETQRNKGNFPGRFSGRQFSNSRSEMNVSTLELGDSALYLCASSPWQVDTQYFGPGTRLTVL.

The J gene is TRBJ1-2, the V gene TRBV11-3, with D possibly TRBD1 on 6 matching bases. Trimming took 5 bases from V and 8 from J, leaving 18 bases between them. This CDR3 comprises 14 residues. Germline V CDR1 and CDR2: SGHNT, YENEEA. As DNA, the CDR3 is TGTGCCAGCAGCCCCCCGGACAGCTCCGTGGGCTACACCTTC. Translation: CASSPPDSSVGYTF.

The chain carries TRBV4-3 and TRBJ2-7; perhaps TRBD2 as D (5 bases). CDR3 length: 15 amino acids. Trimming took 0 bases from V and 4 from J, leaving 13 bases between them. The V gene's germline CDR1 is LGHNA and CDR2 YSLEER. CDR3 nucleotide sequence: TGCGCCAGCAGCCAAGATACTAGTATTAGTTACGAGCAGTACTTC. As protein: CASSQDTSISYEQYF.

V and J are TRBV2 and TRBJ1-5; TRBD1 might be the D (5 bases). The CDR3 covers 15 residues. V shed 6 bases and J shed 2 bases, with 14 bases lying between them. CDR1 SNHLY and CDR2 FYNNEI come from the germline V gene. The CDR3 here is CASSREAGGNQPQHF. In DNA, the CDR3 is TGTGCCAGCAGCCGCGAGGCGGGGGGCAATCAGCCCCAGCATTTT.

V is TRBV5-6 and J is TRBJ2-7; 10 bases line up with TRBD1. Unmatched junction bases numbered 0, after V lost 3 bases and J lost 3 bases. Germline V gene lookup returns CDR1 SGHDT and CDR2 YYEEEE. The CDR3 has 13 residues. CDR3 sequence: CASSWTGGYEQYF. The CDR3 DNA follows: TGTGCCAGCAGCTGGACAGGGGGCTACGAGCAGTACTTC.

This clone has just one count. The chain joins TRBV12-5 to TRBJ2-7; 11 bases map to TRBD2. V lost 6 bases to trimming and J lost 7 bases; unmatched junction nucleotides: 11. Germline V gene sequence: CDR1 LGHNT, CDR2 FRNRAP. The CDR3 is 15 residues long. CDR3 residues: CASGPVAGGPGEQYF. CDR3 bases: TGTGCTAGTGGCCCCGTAGCGGGAGGGCCTGGTGAGCAGTACTTC.

The chain uses TRBV12-5 and TRBJ1-1, with D possibly matching TRBD1 (5 bases). With 0 bases removed from V and 6 bases from J, the gap between germline ends came to 11 bases. From germline, CDR1 is LGHNT and CDR2 FRNRAP. CDR3 length: 14 amino acids. The CDR3 reads CASGLVRAGAEAFF. The DNA for the CDR3 is TGTGCTAGTGGTTTGGTCAGGGCGGGAGCTGAAGCTTTCTTT.

The genes are TRBV19 and TRBJ1-1, with no clear D. The CDR3 covers 14 residues. CDR1 and CDR2 (germline): LNHDA, SQIVND (reference sequence). The germline V and J ends were trimmed by 4 bases and 10 bases, with 19 bases remaining between them. CDR3 loop: CASSTLSGPRGAFF. DNA of the CDR3: TGTGCCAGTAGTACACTATCGGGCCCCCGCGGAGCTTTCTTT. Supplemented by reference TRBV19 and TRBJ1-1, the full variable domain reads DGGITQSPKYLFRKEGQNVTLSCEQNLNHDAMYWYRQDPGQGLRLIYYSQIVNDFQKGDIAEGYSVSREKKESFPLTVTSAQKNPTAFYLCASSTLSGPRGAFFGQGTRLTVV.

The V call is TRBV3-1 (or the pseudogene TRBV3-2), the J call TRBJ1-2; D possibly corresponds to TRBD1 (5 bases). Trimming removed 4 bases from V and 4 bases from J, with 10 bases in between. The CDR3 loop spans 13 amino acids. Germline CDR1 is LGHDT and CDR2 is YNNKEL (reference sequence). This CDR3 is CASSLGGGYGYTF. CDR3 DNA: TGTGCCAGCAGCCTTGGGGGGGGCTATGGCTACACCTTC.

The J gene is TRBJ2-7, the V gene TRBV6-5; tentative D call: TRBD2 (6 bases). V shed 2 bases and J shed 4 bases, with 12 bases lying between them. Germline-derived CDR1 and CDR2 are MNHEY and SVGAGI. This CDR3 has 14 residues. CDR3 loop: CASSYRLASYEQYF. CDR3 coding DNA: TGTGCCAGCAGTTACCGGCTAGCGTCGTACGAGCAGTACTTC.

The V and J genes are TRBV3-1 (or the pseudogene TRBV3-2) and TRBJ2-5; the D gene is possibly TRBD2 (6 bases). V was pared by 0 bases and J by 5 bases, with 13 bases between. Germline V gives CDR1 LGHDT, CDR2 YNNKEL (reference sequence). The CDR3 extends over 15 amino acids. The CDR3 reads CASSQEGGSGETQYF. CDR3 in DNA: TGTGCCAGCAGCCAAGAGGGGGGATCAGGGGAGACCCAGTACTTC.

The chain is built from TRBV20-1 and TRBJ1-6; a possible D gene is TRBD1 (6 bases). V lost 3 bases to trimming and J lost 0 bases, with 18 bases between them. Looked up from germline, CDR1 is DFQATT and CDR2 is SNEGSKA (reference sequence). CDR3 length: 18 amino acids. The CDR3 region has the DNA TGCAGTGCTAGTAGTGCACAGGGAACGAGCTCCTATAATTCACCCCTCCACTTT. This gives the protein CSASSAQGTSSYNSPLHF.

This clone has just a few counts. The chain employs TRBV5-6 and TRBJ2-7, with D maybe TRBD2 (6 bases). The CDR3 spans 14 residues. Germline lookup yields CDR1 SGHDT and CDR2 YYEEEE. Between the trimmed V and J ends, which lost 2 bases and 3 bases, there was a span of 12 bases. Here the CDR3 reads CASSFGGSNYEQYF. CDR3 DNA sequence: TGTGCCAGCAGCTTTGGGGGGAGTAACTACGAGCAGTACTTC.